This note documents a single T cell receptor (beta chain) sequence. Its specificity is unknown. Looked up from germline, CDR1 is SGHRS and CDR2 is YFSETQ. The V end lost 4 bases, the J end lost 12 bases, and 14 bases lay between the germline ends. The CDR3 has 12 residues. Time point reported: recipient sample about 28 days before transplant, after cytoreduction. The sample originates from a study of T cell clonotyping in hematopoietic cell transplantation. On the study more broadly: Recipients' pretransplant samples followed cytoreduction. Study results and caveats: Few recipient clonotypes overlapped donors; over 95% were de novo at given depth. Pathologically expanded recipient clonotypes increased progressively from day 30 to day 180 as diversity fell. Without cell sorting, CD4 versus CD8 contributions remain unresolved.

TCRdb's copy holds only in-frame clones and misses some; the assay was immunoSEQ multiplex PCR. The sample comprises about 20,000 clones, roughly 83% of which are singletons, and approximately 8.4% rests with the top ten. The chain couples TRBV5-1 to TRBJ2-1, with D possibly being TRBD1 or TRBD2 (6 bases each). The TCR was taken from a man aged 50 to 59 with acute myeloid leukemia. Some clones in this sample may be carry-over from other donors' samples. Specimen: peripheral blood mononuclear cells, collected before stem cell transplant. The CDR3 region is CASSGGQGSQFF. In DNA, the CDR3 is TGCGCCAGCAGCGGGGGGCAGGGTTCGCAGTTCTTC.